The 28 T cell receptor beta chains presented below share a single source sample, sequenced in a study of T-cell memory formation after mild COVID-19. TCRdb called the 5' RACE reads again in MiXCR, with one record for every CDR3 protein. The sample has about 560,000 distinct CDR3 sequences, about 20% seen once; the top ten hold approximately 8%. The sequencing sample was made of PBMCs or a T cell subset sorted from them (not recorded which). The receptors were sampled from an adult woman who had mild COVID-19 (a few samples of this study predate the infection). Cell type and time point are not known.

The chain joins TRBV15 to TRBJ2-7; no clear D. The V gene's germline CDR1 is LNHNV and CDR2 YYDKDF (reference sequence). Trimming stripped 1 base from V and 0 bases from J, with 7 bases between. This CDR3 comprises 14 residues. The CDR3 DNA reads as TGTGCCACCAGCAGAGGTGGGCACTCCTACGAGCAGTACTTC. Translating gives CATSRGGHSYEQYF.

This clonotype has just a few counts. J is TRBJ1-1 and V is TRBV20-1; no definite D call. The CDR3 is 11 amino acids. The germline V gene has CDR1 DFQATT and CDR2 SNEGSKA (reference sequence). V shed 4 bases and J shed 7 bases, with 10 bases lying between them. CDR3 nucleotides: TGCAGTGCTACCGCTTTCGATGAAGCTTTCTTT. Protein: CSATAFDEAFF.

The V gene is TRBV6-5, the J gene TRBJ2-6, with D perhaps matching TRBD1 (5 bases). Germline V gene data show CDR1 as MNHEY and CDR2 as SVGAGI. V lost 4 bases and J lost 5, with 12 bases in between. CDR3 length: 15 residues. In DNA form, the CDR3 reads TGTGCCAGCAGTTCAGGGCCCCGGAGGGCCAACGTCCTGACTTTC. Its translation is CASSSGPRRANVLTF.

The chain links TRBV4-3 to TRBJ2-5; unclear D gene. This CDR3 has 19 amino acids. The germline gives CDR1 LGHNA, CDR2 YSLEER. The germline V and J ends were trimmed by 0 bases and 1 base, with 21 bases remaining between them. The CDR3 protein is CASSQELPTLPLLQETQYF. DNA of the CDR3: TGCGCCAGCAGCCAAGAACTTCCCACTCTCCCCCTCCTCCAAGAGACCCAGTACTTC.

This sequence joins TRBV15 and TRBJ2-7; unclear D gene. The CDR3 loop spans 12 amino acids. The germline V gene encodes CDR1 LNHNV and CDR2 YYDKDF (reference sequence). Trimming stripped 3 bases from V and 2 bases from J, with 5 bases between. The CDR3 region is CATSRGTYEQYF. CDR3 coding DNA: TGTGCCACCAGCAGGGGAACCTACGAGCAGTACTTC.

This chain uses TRBV4-1 with TRBJ2-3, with TRBD2 as a possible D gene (6 bases). CDR1 and CDR2 (germline): MGHRA, YSYEKL. The V and J ends lost 1 base and 2 bases respectively, with 10 bases between them. This CDR3 has 15 amino acids. As DNA, the CDR3 is TGCGCCAGCAGCCAAGGCGCGGGACTCACAGATACGCAGTATTTT. This encodes CASSQGAGLTDTQYF.

DNA of the CDR3: TGTGCCAGCAGTCACCCGAACAGGGATGGCACAGATACGCAGTATTTT. This codes for CASSHPNRDGTDTQYF. The chain carries TRBV6-5 and TRBJ2-3; weak D call: TRBD1 (6 bases). The V gene's germline CDR1 is MNHEY and CDR2 SVGAGI. The CDR3 extends over 16 amino acids. With 5 bases removed from V and 1 base from J, the gap between germline ends came to 16 bases.

This chain links TRBV4-1 with TRBJ2-5; unclear D gene. The CDR3 extends over 13 amino acids. V was shortened by 3 bases and J by 5 bases, with 10 bases between the two germline ends. CDR1 MGHRA and CDR2 YSYEKL come from the germline V gene. DNA of the CDR3: TGCGCCAGCAGCCAGATCGGACGGGAGACCCAGTACTTC. Amino acid sequence: CASSQIGRETQYF.

The sample holds a few counts of this clonotype. The rearrangement links TRBV11-2 to TRBJ1-1, with 7 bases identical to TRBD1. The germline V gene has CDR1 SGHAT and CDR2 FQNNGV. V was pared by 7 bases and J by 4 bases, with 9 bases of the junction left unmatched. The CDR3 covers 14 residues. The CDR3 reads CASTTSGGITEAFF. The DNA for the CDR3 is TGTGCCAGCACCACGTCAGGGGGTATCACTGAAGCTTTCTTT.

J is TRBJ2-1 and V is TRBV3-1; 8 bases map to TRBD1. The length of the CDR3 is 14 residues. In germline, CDR1 is LGHDT, CDR2 YNNKEL (reference sequence). Trimming removed 4 bases from V and 4 bases from J; junction bases left unmatched: 3. The CDR3 reads CASSRQGLYNEQFF. The CDR3 DNA is TGTGCCAGCAGCCGACAGGGGTTGTACAATGAGCAGTTCTTC.

This clonotype was observed a few times. The genes are TRBV2 and TRBJ2-3; tentatively, D is TRBD1 (6 bases). V lost 8 bases to trimming and J lost 1 base, with 10 bases between them. CDR1 is SNHLY, CDR2 FYNNEI, per germline. The CDR3 runs to 13 residues. The DNA of the CDR3 is TGTGCCAGCGGCAGGACAGGCACAGATACGCAGTATTTT. Protein product: CASGRTGTDTQYF. Complete variable domain (other parts from reference TRBV2 and TRBJ2-3): EPEVTQTPSHQVTQMGQEVILRCVPISNHLYFYWYRQILGQKVEFLVSFYNNEISEKSEIFDDQFSVERPDGSNFTLKIRSTKLEDSAMYFCASGRTGTDTQYFGPGTRLTVL.

This clonotype showed up just a few times. CDR3 in DNA: TGTGCCAGCAGCACCCTAGTGTCAGATACGCAGTATTTT. Translation gives CASSTLVSDTQYF. This rearrangement joins TRBV5-5 to TRBJ2-3; D uncertain. Germline V gene sequence: CDR1 SGHKS, CDR2 YYEKEE (reference sequence). Trimming shortened V by 4 bases and J by 4 bases, and 10 bases separated the two germline ends. The CDR3 runs to 13 residues.

The chain is built from TRBV6-5 and TRBJ2-3, with D perhaps TRBD1 (5 bases). The germline CDR1 and CDR2 sequences are MNHEY and SVGAGI. The CDR3 consists of 15 residues. Trimming took 5 bases from V and 0 from J, leaving 12 bases between them. DNA for the CDR3: TGTGCCAGCAGTGAAACAGGAGCTAGCACAGATACGCAGTATTTT. The encoded protein is CASSETGASTDTQYF.

This sequence joins TRBV5-1 and TRBJ2-3; the D gene is possibly TRBD1 (6 bases). This CDR3 region has 15 residues. CDR1 SGHRS and CDR2 YFSETQ come from the germline V gene. The V end was cut by 4 bases, the J end by 0 bases, with 12 bases between. The CDR3 sequence: CASSLQGSSTDTQYF. In DNA, the CDR3 is TGCGCCAGCAGCCTACAGGGATCTAGCACAGATACGCAGTATTTT.

The CDR3 nucleotides are TGTGCCAGCGCGAACAGGGTCGTTAATGAGCAGTTCTTC. It encodes CASANRVVNEQFF. This chain links TRBV7-3 with TRBJ2-1; possibly TRBD1 for D (6 bases). V was pared by 8 bases and J by 7 bases, with 15 bases between. Germline CDR1 and CDR2: SGHTA and FQGTGA. The CDR3 loop spans 13 amino acids.

This clonotype came up a few times. The chain is built from TRBV7-3 and TRBJ2-5; 7 positions agree with TRBD2. J gave up 3 bases and V 4 bases, and 8 bases lay outside the gene matches. The germline V gene encodes CDR1 SGHTA and CDR2 FQGTGA. The length of the CDR3 is 15 residues. CDR3: CASSSQDGGKETQYF. The DNA of the CDR3 is TGTGCCAGCAGCTCTCAAGACGGGGGGAAAGAGACCCAGTACTTC.

This clonotype was counted ten times or more. J is TRBJ1-2 and V is TRBV2; D is perhaps TRBD1 (5 bases). The CDR3 is 13 residues long. The germline V gene encodes CDR1 SNHLY and CDR2 FYNNEI. The V gene lost 6 bases and the J gene lost 1 base, with 9 bases spanning the gap. CDR3 protein: CASSGHLNYGYTF. The CDR3 nucleotides are TGTGCCAGCAGCGGACACCTTAACTATGGCTACACCTTC.

The J gene is TRBJ2-1, the V gene TRBV12-3 or TRBV12-4; D remains unclear. V lost 0 bases and J 2 bases, leaving 14 bases between the germline ends. CDR3 length equals 17 residues. CDR3 protein: CASSLAHPVDAYNEQFF. CDR3 nucleotides: TGTGCCAGCAGTTTAGCGCACCCCGTAGACGCCTACAATGAGCAGTTCTTC.

This clonotype was counted a few times. V is TRBV12-3 or TRBV12-4 and J is TRBJ2-1, with 13 bases fitting TRBD2. This CDR3 contains 18 residues. After removal of 6 bases from V and 8 bases from J, the junction contained 16 bases not matched to a gene. The CDR3 protein is CASSLTRLAGGSTDEQFF. For the CDR3, the DNA is TGTGCCAGCAGCCTCACCAGACTAGCGGGGGGTAGTACGGATGAGCAGTTCTTC.

The chain combines TRBV12-3 or TRBV12-4 with TRBJ1-4, with TRBD1 identical over 7 bases. The CDR3 loop spans 16 amino acids. The V segment lost 6 bases and the J segment 1 base; nucleotides outside the gene matches: 8. CDR3 sequence (DNA): TGTGCCAGCAGATACAGGGGATATGGAACTAATGAAAAACTGTTTTTT. It codes for CASRYRGYGTNEKLFF.

This clonotype appeared a few times. The V call is TRBV20-1, the J call TRBJ2-3; 15 nucleotides align to TRBD2. With 0 bases clipped from V and 5 bases from J, the junction kept 9 bases outside the gene matches. Germline V lookup: CDR1 DFQATT, CDR2 SNEGSKA (reference sequence). CDR3 length: 18 amino acids. The CDR3 region has the DNA TGCAGTGCTAGAGATCGGACTAGCGGGGGGGCCGGGAAAGATACGCAGTATTTT. Translating gives CSARDRTSGGAGKDTQYF.

The rearrangement links TRBV7-6 to TRBJ1-1, with no clear D. CDR1 is SGHVS and CDR2 is FNYEAQ in the germline V gene. The V and J ends lost 5 bases and 1 base respectively, with 11 bases between them. The CDR3 is made up of 14 amino acids. CDR3 DNA sequence: TGTGCCAGCAGCAAATTCTCGGGGAACACTGAAGCTTTCTTT. Protein sequence: CASSKFSGNTEAFF.

There are a few counts of this clonotype. The CDR3 sequence: CATSDPGFGYTF. The DNA for the CDR3 is TGTGCCACCAGTGATCCCGGGTTTGGCTACACCTTC. This chain uses TRBV24-1 with TRBJ1-2; no definite D call. The V and J ends lost 3 bases and 7 bases respectively, with 8 bases between them. CDR1 and CDR2 (germline): KGHDR, SFDVKD. The CDR3 runs 12 residues.

This chain connects TRBV24-1 to TRBJ1-4, with D possibly matching TRBD1 (5 bases). The CDR3 contains 15 residues. V lost 5 bases and J 5 bases, leaving 14 bases between the germline ends. Germline loops: CDR1 KGHDR, CDR2 SFDVKD. The CDR3 region has the DNA TGTGCCACCAGTGCCTCGGGACGCCGGAATGAAAAACTGTTTTTT. Protein sequence: CATSASGRRNEKLFF.

The V call is TRBV18, the J call TRBJ1-1; D not certain. The CDR3 is 14 amino acids. V lost 3 bases and J 1 base, leaving 9 bases between the germline ends. The V gene's germline CDR1 is KGHSH and CDR2 LQKENI. In DNA form, the CDR3 reads TGTGCCAGCTCACCCGAGACGGCGAACACTGAAGCTTTCTTT. Its protein is CASSPETANTEAFF.

The chain has TRBV19 and TRBJ1-5; TRBD1 is a possible D gene (6 bases). Germline lookup yields CDR1 LNHDA and CDR2 SQIVND (reference sequence). This CDR3 is built from 15 residues. The CDR3, as DNA: TGTGCGAGCCTGGACAGCTATTCCAGCAATCAGCCCCAGCATTTT. It specifies CASLDSYSSNQPQHF.

The V and J genes are TRBV20-1 and TRBJ2-1; weak D call: TRBD2 (6 bases). CDR1 is DFQATT, CDR2 SNEGSKA, per germline (reference sequence). CDR3 length: 12 residues. V lost 2 bases to trimming and J lost 5 bases, with 7 bases between them. The CDR3 DNA is TGCAGTGCTAGAAGGACTAACAATGAGCAGTTCTTC. It specifies CSARRTNNEQFF.

This clonotype was counted only a few times. The chain recombines TRBV7-8 with TRBJ2-7, with TRBD2 matching 7 bases. J gave up 0 bases and V 1 base, and 9 bases lay outside the gene matches. Germline CDR1 and CDR2: SGHVS and FQNEAQ. CDR3 size: 17 residues. The CDR3 DNA reads TGTGCCAGCAGCTTAGATGGGGGGGACTTGAGCTCCTACGAGCAGTACTTC. It specifies CASSLDGGDLSSYEQYF. The variable domain in full, with the rest retrieved from reference TRBV7-8 and TRBJ2-7, is GAGVSQSPRYKVAKRGQDVALRCDPISGHVSLFWYQQALGQGPEFLTYFQNEAQLDKSGLPSDRFFAERPEGSVSTLKIQRTQQEDSAVYLCASSLDGGDLSSYEQYFGPGTRLTVT.